The T cell receptor (beta chain) under discussion was sequenced for a study of human T cells and chemical hapten exposure. A single record per CDR3 protein comes from TCRdb applying MiXCR to the RACE reads. This sample has about 90,000 distinct CDR3 sequences; 9.5% to 13% occur once, and the top ten carry about 1%. The time point: patch test 3, about 24 weeks after DPC sensitization. Treatment reported: therapeutic diphenylcyclopropenone sensitization with weekly scalp DPC. The total RNA was obtained from whole blood that was not fractionated. Germline CDR1 is MNHEY and CDR2 is SMNVEV (reference sequence). V lost 6 bases and J lost 0, with 15 bases in between. CDR3 length: 15 residues.

Sequenced material: whole blood, taken in connection with sensitization to the hapten diphenylcyclopropenone (DPC). The gene calls are TRBV27 and TRBJ2-7; D remains unclear. The TCR originated in a woman younger than 45 with alopecia areata. Some clones in this sample may be carry-over from other donors' samples. Here the CDR3 reads CASRTLVQSSYEQYF. CDR3 DNA sequence: TGTGCCAGCAGAACCCTTGTACAGAGCTCCTACGAGCAGTACTTC.